This is a list of T cell receptor beta chains from one sample in a study of breast tumors, draining lymph nodes, adjacent tissues. In TCRdb, the multiplex PCR reads were re-called with MiXCR into one record per CDR3 protein. Altogether over 200,000 distinct CDR3 sequences are present, approximately 30% being singletons, with the ten largest covering 1.3% to 1.5%. The sample comprised axillary lymph node tissue. Receptor source: a female donor with breast cancer. Some clones in this sample may be carry-over from other donors' samples. The CDR3 runs from the conserved cysteine through the conserved F or W. D genes are given only for firm matches.

>TRBD2|TRBV18
CASSPLQGTSGYEQYF
>.|TRBV4-1
CASSQEGTLQETQYF
>TRBD2|TRBV7-8
CASSVRGTRHNEQFF
>TRBD2|TRBV5-6
CASSRVSGRVTDTQYF
>.|TRBV25-1
CASSASWGTYNEQFF
>TRBD2|TRBV5-1
CASSHGTSGSYEQFF
>TRBD1|TRBV29-1
CSALRDRGGPGELFF
>TRBD1|TRBV4-3
CASSQPGTGYSPLHF
>.|TRBV11-2
CARPPTRKNEKLFF
>.|TRBV9
CASSVEGARNYNEQFF
>.|TRBV6-6
CASSSRIKNTEAFF
>.|TRBV12-3/TRBV12-4
CASSLEHGISPFF
>TRBD1|TRBV6-4
CASSLDRGSNEQFF
>.|TRBV19
CASSLRALYGYTF
>TRBD1|TRBV2
CASRGTGALSSGANVPTF
>TRBD1|TRBV9
CASSSPSGGGNQPQHF
>TRBD1|TRBV3-1
CASSQEPGQVTYEQYF
>.|TRBV2
CASSGVLAYEQYF
>TRBD2|TRBV11-3
CASSLRFGTSGGNYNEQFF
>TRBD2|TRBV10-3
CAISGRLAGSIDTQYF
>.|TRBV2
CASSEWGRSLQPQHF
>.|TRBV4-2
CTSSQDYHQPQHF
>TRBD1|TRBV2
CASSEAGNRGRMDTQYF